Listed below are T cell receptor beta chains from one sample, sequenced in a study of blood T cell repertoires in COVID-19. TCRdb keeps only in-frame clones here, not all; method: immunoSEQ multiplex PCR. The table shows 150,000 or so clones, with around 80% occurring only once. Specimen: peripheral blood. These receptors were collected from a woman in her fifties or sixties with acute or convalescent COVID-19. The CDR3 runs from the conserved cysteine through the conserved F or W. The order of the fields is V gene, clone size, J gene, D gene, CDR3 protein, CDR3 DNA. A D gene is named only where the DNA matches it firmly. Only some rows state a clone size, as once, few, many or a class for expanded clones.

v_gene: TRBV27; abundance: NA; j_gene: TRBJ2-2; d_gene: TRBD1; CDR3aa: CASRVTGTNTGELFF; CDR3nt: TGTGCCAGCAGGGTGACAGGGACGAACACCGGGGAGCTGTTTTTT
v_gene: TRBV7-2; abundance: once; j_gene: TRBJ1-5; d_gene: NA; CDR3aa: CASRSGGRDVQPQHF; CDR3nt: TGTGCCAGCAGGTCGGGGGGGCGCGATGTTCAGCCCCAGCATTTT
v_gene: TRBV28; abundance: NA; j_gene: TRBJ1-4; d_gene: TRBD1; CDR3aa: CASSSPGTGNEKLFF; CDR3nt: TGTGCCAGCAGTTCTCCGGGGACAGGGAATGAAAAACTGTTTTTT
v_gene: TRBV7-8; abundance: NA; j_gene: TRBJ2-2; d_gene: NA; CDR3aa: CASSFRDSNTGELFF; CDR3nt: TGTGCCAGCAGCTTCCGGGACTCTAACACCGGGGAGCTGTTTTTT
v_gene: TRBV7-2; abundance: NA; j_gene: TRBJ1-5; d_gene: NA; CDR3aa: CASSLGAYSNQPQHF; CDR3nt: TGTGCCAGCAGCTTAGGGGCCTATAGCAATCAGCCCCAGCATTTT
v_gene: TRBV21-1; abundance: few; j_gene: TRBJ2-7; d_gene: NA; CDR3aa: CASSKFPGLAVYEQYF; CDR3nt: TGTGCCAGCAGCAAATTTCCGGGACTAGCGGTCTACGAGCAGTACTTC
v_gene: TRBV3-1/TRBV3-2; abundance: NA; j_gene: TRBJ2-3; d_gene: TRBD2; CDR3aa: CASSHFRVAGGLTDTQYF; CDR3nt: TGTGCCAGCAGCCATTTTCGGGTAGCGGGGGGGCTCACAGATACGCAGTATTTT
v_gene: TRBV2; abundance: NA; j_gene: TRBJ2-5; d_gene: NA; CDR3aa: CASSEVGGTLQETQYF; CDR3nt: TGTGCCAGCAGTGAAGTTGGAGGTACCCTGCAAGAGACCCAGTACTTC
v_gene: TRBV7-2; abundance: NA; j_gene: TRBJ2-7; d_gene: NA; CDR3aa: CASSLVVAVGEQYF; CDR3nt: TGTGCCAGCAGCTTGGTTGTAGCGGTGGGCGAGCAGTACTTC
v_gene: TRBV5-4; abundance: NA; j_gene: TRBJ2-7; d_gene: TRBD1; CDR3aa: CASSLPGTGVPEQYF; CDR3nt: TGTGCCAGCAGCCTACCCGGGACAGGTGTTCCCGAGCAGTACTTC
v_gene: TRBV2; abundance: NA; j_gene: TRBJ2-7; d_gene: NA; CDR3aa: CASRPSRQDYEQYF; CDR3nt: TGTGCCAGCAGGCCCTCTAGACAGGACTACGAGCAGTACTTC
v_gene: TRBV28; abundance: NA; j_gene: TRBJ1-5; d_gene: TRBD1; CDR3aa: CASTQGGGRGLESAQHF; CDR3nt: TGTGCCAGCACCCAGGGGGGGGGCAGGGGGCTGGAATCAGCCCAGCATTTT
v_gene: TRBV7-3; abundance: NA; j_gene: TRBJ1-1; d_gene: NA; CDR3aa: CASSANTGNTEAFF; CDR3nt: TGTGCCAGCAGCGCAAATACAGGGAACACTGAAGCTTTCTTT
v_gene: TRBV5-1; abundance: NA; j_gene: TRBJ1-3; d_gene: NA; CDR3aa: CASSPTPTPSSGNTIYF; CDR3nt: TGCGCCAGCAGTCCCACCCCGACACCTTCCTCTGGAAACACCATATATTTT
v_gene: TRBV2; abundance: NA; j_gene: TRBJ1-4; d_gene: TRBD1; CDR3aa: CASSDRDRDEKLFF; CDR3nt: TGTGCCAGCAGTGACCGGGACAGGGATGAAAAACTGTTTTTT
v_gene: TRBV7-9; abundance: NA; j_gene: TRBJ1-2; d_gene: TRBD1; CDR3aa: CASSLGTGTLTGYTF; CDR3nt: TGTGCCAGCAGCTTAGGGACAGGAACCCTGACGGGCTACACCTTC
v_gene: TRBV10-3; abundance: NA; j_gene: TRBJ2-2; d_gene: NA; CDR3aa: CAISGSGLGAGELFF; CDR3nt: TGTGCCATCAGTGGATCGGGACTTGGGGCCGGGGAGCTGTTTTTT
v_gene: TRBV7-9; abundance: NA; j_gene: TRBJ2-5; d_gene: TRBD2; CDR3aa: CASSLLAGGQETQYF; CDR3nt: TGTGCCAGCAGCTTACTAGCGGGGGGACAAGAGACCCAGTACTTC
v_gene: TRBV6-2/TRBV6-3; abundance: NA; j_gene: TRBJ2-1; d_gene: TRBD2; CDR3aa: CASSYWTSGDNEQFF; CDR3nt: TGTGCCAGCAGTTACTGGACTAGCGGCGACAATGAGCAGTTCTTC
v_gene: TRBV6-2/TRBV6-3; abundance: NA; j_gene: TRBJ2-5; d_gene: NA; CDR3aa: CASSYMDTLYQETQYF; CDR3nt: TGTGCCAGCAGTTACATGGACACTTTGTACCAAGAGACCCAGTACTTC
v_gene: TRBV7-3; abundance: NA; j_gene: TRBJ2-7; d_gene: TRBD2; CDR3aa: CASSLKAGENYEQYF; CDR3nt: TGTGCCAGCAGCTTAAAGGCGGGGGAAAACTACGAGCAGTACTTC
v_gene: TRBV4-3; abundance: NA; j_gene: TRBJ2-1; d_gene: TRBD2; CDR3aa: CASSQETSGEVPYNEQFF; CDR3nt: TGCGCCAGCAGCCAAGAGACTAGCGGAGAAGTACCCTACAATGAGCAGTTCTTC
v_gene: TRBV28; abundance: NA; j_gene: TRBJ2-7; d_gene: NA; CDR3aa: CASWLGGSYEQYF; CDR3nt: TGTGCCAGCTGGCTTGGCGGGTCCTACGAGCAGTACTTC
v_gene: TRBV7-3; abundance: NA; j_gene: TRBJ2-1; d_gene: TRBD2; CDR3aa: CASSLQGLADNEQFF; CDR3nt: TGTGCCAGCAGCTTACAGGGACTAGCGGACAATGAGCAGTTCTTC
v_gene: TRBV28; abundance: NA; j_gene: TRBJ2-7; d_gene: NA; CDR3aa: CASSSPTGTYEQYF; CDR3nt: TGTGCCAGCAGTTCCCCGACAGGTACCTACGAGCAGTACTTC
v_gene: TRBV9; abundance: NA; j_gene: TRBJ1-4; d_gene: NA; CDR3aa: CASSVDQGEKLFF; CDR3nt: TGTGCCAGCAGCGTAGATCAGGGAGAAAAACTGTTTTTT
v_gene: TRBV9; abundance: NA; j_gene: TRBJ1-1; d_gene: TRBD1; CDR3aa: CASSVALDRENTEAFF; CDR3nt: TGTGCCAGCAGCGTAGCCCTCGACAGGGAAAACACTGAAGCTTTCTTT
v_gene: TRBV3-1/TRBV3-2; abundance: NA; j_gene: TRBJ2-3; d_gene: NA; CDR3aa: CASSQVSGEDTQYF; CDR3nt: TGTGCCAGCAGCCAAGTTTCGGGGGAAGATACGCAGTATTTT
v_gene: TRBV7-8; abundance: NA; j_gene: TRBJ2-1; d_gene: NA; CDR3aa: CASSQWDSNIEQFF; CDR3nt: TGTGCCAGCAGCCAGTGGGACTCTAACATTGAGCAGTTCTTC
v_gene: TRBV18; abundance: NA; j_gene: TRBJ2-3; d_gene: NA; CDR3aa: CASSQRGSDTQYF; CDR3nt: TGTGCCAGCTCCCAGAGAGGTTCAGATACGCAGTATTTT
v_gene: TRBV7-9; abundance: NA; j_gene: TRBJ2-4; d_gene: NA; CDR3aa: CASSPQLKTGPTNIQYF; CDR3nt: TGTGCCAGCAGCCCGCAGTTAAAGACAGGACCAACGAACATTCAGTACTTC
v_gene: TRBV28; abundance: NA; j_gene: TRBJ1-1; d_gene: TRBD1; CDR3aa: CASSPGQMNTEAFF; CDR3nt: TGTGCCAGCAGCCCGGGACAGATGAACACTGAAGCTTTCTTT
v_gene: TRBV7-9; abundance: NA; j_gene: TRBJ2-1; d_gene: NA; CDR3aa: CASSFLRTYNEQFF; CDR3nt: TGTGCCAGCAGCTTCTTACGGACATACAATGAGCAGTTCTTC
v_gene: TRBV12-3/TRBV12-4; abundance: many; j_gene: TRBJ1-2; d_gene: NA; CDR3aa: CASRSLNYGYTF; CDR3nt: TGTGCCAGCAGGTCACTCAACTATGGCTACACCTTC
v_gene: TRBV5-1; abundance: NA; j_gene: TRBJ2-2; d_gene: NA; CDR3aa: CASSQGQIRGELFF; CDR3nt: TGCGCCAGCAGCCAAGGACAGATCCGCGGGGAGCTGTTTTTT
v_gene: TRBV3-1/TRBV3-2; abundance: NA; j_gene: TRBJ1-1; d_gene: TRBD1; CDR3aa: CASSQGGTAEAFF; CDR3nt: TGTGCCAGCAGCCAAGGCGGGACAGCTGAAGCTTTCTTT
v_gene: TRBV2; abundance: once; j_gene: TRBJ1-5; d_gene: TRBD1; CDR3aa: CASSELGTGQGQPQHF; CDR3nt: TGTGCCAGCAGTGAACTAGGGACAGGGCAAGGTCAGCCCCAGCATTTT
v_gene: TRBV7-2; abundance: once; j_gene: TRBJ1-3; d_gene: NA; CDR3aa: CASSSPMSSGNTIYF; CDR3nt: TGTGCCAGCAGCTCCCCCATGAGTAGTGGAAACACCATATATTTT
v_gene: TRBV7-2; abundance: NA; j_gene: TRBJ1-2; d_gene: NA; CDR3aa: CASSLEEGGYTF; CDR3nt: TGTGCCAGCAGCTTAGAGGAGGGAGGCTACACCTTC
v_gene: TRBV11-3; abundance: NA; j_gene: TRBJ2-1; d_gene: NA; CDR3aa: CASSLGLNNEQFF; CDR3nt: TGTGCCAGCAGCTTGGGACTTAACAATGAGCAGTTCTTC
v_gene: TRBV11-2; abundance: few; j_gene: TRBJ2-7; d_gene: TRBD1; CDR3aa: CASSLAQRQGYYEQYF; CDR3nt: TGTGCCAGCAGCTTAGCTCAACGACAGGGTTATTACGAGCAGTACTTC
v_gene: TRBV7-9; abundance: NA; j_gene: TRBJ2-2; d_gene: TRBD2; CDR3aa: CASSFTSGSGELFF; CDR3nt: TGTGCCAGCAGCTTTACTAGCGGGAGTGGGGAGCTGTTTTTT
v_gene: TRBV5-4; abundance: NA; j_gene: TRBJ2-3; d_gene: TRBD2; CDR3aa: CASSLEAGVATDTQYF; CDR3nt: TGTGCCAGCAGCTTGGAGGCGGGAGTGGCGACAGATACGCAGTATTTT
v_gene: TRBV11-2; abundance: once; j_gene: TRBJ2-5; d_gene: NA; CDR3aa: CASSLDQGPSVTNRGTQYF; CDR3nt: TGTGCCAGCAGCTTAGATCAAGGCCCTAGCGTAACAAACCGGGGGACCCAGTACTTC
v_gene: TRBV5-4; abundance: few; j_gene: TRBJ1-4; d_gene: NA; CDR3aa: CASSLGTVGSTNEKLFF; CDR3nt: TGTGCCAGCAGCTTGGGGACAGTAGGGTCAACTAATGAAAAACTGTTTTTT
v_gene: TRBV11-2; abundance: NA; j_gene: TRBJ2-3; d_gene: NA; CDR3aa: CASSPGTDTQYF; CDR3nt: TGTGCCAGCAGCCCAGGTACAGATACGCAGTATTTT
v_gene: TRBV19; abundance: once; j_gene: TRBJ1-1; d_gene: NA; CDR3aa: CASRDIFGPEAFF; CDR3nt: TGTGCCAGTCGAGACATCTTCGGCCCTGAAGCTTTCTTT
v_gene: TRBV11-2; abundance: NA; j_gene: TRBJ2-3; d_gene: TRBD2; CDR3aa: CASSLLRGGVDTQYF; CDR3nt: TGTGCCAGCAGCTTGTTGCGGGGGGGCGTCGATACGCAGTATTTT
v_gene: TRBV24-1; abundance: NA; j_gene: TRBJ2-1; d_gene: TRBD2; CDR3aa: CATSDFSREANNEQFF; CDR3nt: TGTGCCACCAGTGATTTTTCGCGGGAGGCGAACAATGAGCAGTTCTTC
v_gene: TRBV19; abundance: NA; j_gene: TRBJ1-5; d_gene: NA; CDR3aa: CASSTPKLLLGNQPQHF; CDR3nt: TGTGCCAGTAGTACCCCCAAACTGCTGTTAGGCAATCAGCCCCAGCATTTT
v_gene: TRBV4-1; abundance: NA; j_gene: TRBJ2-1; d_gene: NA; CDR3aa: CASSQDTSLVTPQFF; CDR3nt: TGCGCCAGCAGCCAAGACACGAGTCTGGTTACTCCCCAGTTCTTC
v_gene: TRBV4-2; abundance: NA; j_gene: TRBJ1-2; d_gene: NA; CDR3aa: CASSQEASNYGYTF; CDR3nt: TGTGCCAGCAGCCAAGAAGCGAGTAACTATGGCTACACCTTC
v_gene: TRBV2; abundance: NA; j_gene: TRBJ1-5; d_gene: NA; CDR3aa: CASQWGGGNQPQHF; CDR3nt: TGTGCCAGCCAGTGGGGGGGCGGCAATCAGCCCCAGCATTTT
v_gene: TRBV2; abundance: NA; j_gene: TRBJ2-6; d_gene: NA; CDR3aa: CASSGSSGANVLTF; CDR3nt: TGTGCCAGCAGTGGTAGTTCTGGGGCCAACGTCCTGACTTTC
v_gene: TRBV3-1/TRBV3-2; abundance: NA; j_gene: TRBJ1-2; d_gene: NA; CDR3aa: CASSQDYVGYTF; CDR3nt: TGTGCCAGCAGCCAAGACTATGTTGGCTACACCTTC
v_gene: TRBV28; abundance: NA; j_gene: TRBJ1-1; d_gene: TRBD1; CDR3aa: CASSSGQGNTEAFF; CDR3nt: TGTGCCAGCAGCTCGGGACAGGGGAACACTGAAGCTTTCTTT
v_gene: TRBV5-1; abundance: NA; j_gene: TRBJ1-2; d_gene: TRBD1; CDR3aa: CASSFLPSPDRDFEGYTF; CDR3nt: TGCGCCAGCAGCTTTTTGCCATCCCCGGACAGGGACTTTGAGGGCTACACCTTC
v_gene: TRBV18; abundance: NA; j_gene: TRBJ1-3; d_gene: TRBD1; CDR3aa: CASSRQGSGNTIYF; CDR3nt: TGTGCCAGCTCCCGACAGGGGTCTGGAAACACCATATATTTT
v_gene: TRBV27; abundance: NA; j_gene: TRBJ2-1; d_gene: NA; CDR3aa: CASRRLAHSYNEQFF; CDR3nt: TGTGCCAGCAGGCGGCTAGCGCACTCCTACAATGAGCAGTTCTTC